This T cell receptor (beta chain) was identified in a study of blood T cell repertoires in COVID-19. About the research overall: The United States, Italy and Spain provided the acute and convalescent COVID-19 samples. From T cells, B-cell-depleted T cells, or PBMCs came the material, which was cDNA or gDNA.

This CDR3 has 15 amino acids. Trimming removed 0 bases from V and 4 bases from J; junction bases left unmatched: 6. Germline V gene data show CDR1 as SGHRS and CDR2 as YFSETQ. Authors' methods: Reference gene primers were amplified, and this amplification served to estimate nucleated cell counts. Profiled with immunoSEQ multiplex PCR; TCRdb holds only in-frame clones, not every one. V, J and clone size are those of that table, while D and trimming were read from the DNA. The sample holds over 150,000 clones; 90% to 95% are singletons and the top ten take 0.76%. Sequencing input: peripheral blood. The receptor comes from a young man with COVID-19, enrolled during active disease. The genes are TRBV5-1 and TRBJ1-1; 7 bases match TRBD1. CDR3: CASSLVPGGGTEAFF. In DNA, the CDR3 is TGCGCCAGCAGCTTGGTTCCAGGGGGAGGCACTGAAGCTTTCTTT. Drawing the rest from reference TRBV5-1 and TRBJ1-1, the complete variable domain is KAGVTQTPRYLIKTRGQQVTLSCSPISGHRSVSWYQQTPGQGLQFLFEYFSETQRNKGNFPGRFSGRQFSNSRSEMNVSTLELGDSALYLCASSLVPGGGTEAFFGQGTRLTVV.